This T cell receptor (beta chain) comes out of a study of blood T cell repertoires in COVID-19. Across the study: COVID-19 samples from acute and convalescent phases originated in the United States, Italy and Spain. T cells, B-cell-depleted T cells, or PBMCs provided the cDNA or gDNA that served as material.

Researchers sorted participants into cohorts using their self-reported clinical history. Clones were sequenced by immunoSEQ multiplex PCR, and TCRdb holds only the in-frame ones, with some missing. The sample consists of some 510,000 clones, 85% to 90% of them appearing once. CDR1 GTSNPN and CDR2 SVGIG come from the germline V gene (reference sequence). There are 13 residues in the CDR3. The V gene lost 3 bases and the J gene lost 5 bases, with 13 bases spanning the gap. The source material was PBMCs or T cells enriched from blood (not recorded which). The chain carries TRBV30 and TRBJ2-5, with D possibly matching TRBD2 (6 bases). This clonotype was obtained from a woman in her forties who had recovered from COVID-19. The CDR3, as DNA: TGTGCCTGGAGCGGAGGGCCAGGGGAGACCCAGTACTTC. Amino acid sequence: CAWSGGPGETQYF.